Below are 18 T cell receptor beta chains sequenced from a single sample in a study of cytomegalovirus exposure and HLA in healthy donors. In the PCR, 60 Vbeta and 13 Jbeta primers were used. Clones were sequenced by immunoSEQ multiplex PCR, and TCRdb holds only the in-frame ones, with some missing. The sample yields fewer than 45,000 clones, 60% to 70% seen once. Sequencing was carried out using PBMCs. Source of these receptors: a man in his forties or fifties in good health and CMV-seronegative.

This chain joins TRBV7-2 and TRBJ1-5, with D uncertain. Germline V lookup: CDR1 SGHTA, CDR2 FQGNSA. V shed 5 bases and J shed 0 bases, with 11 bases lying between them. This CDR3 is built from 15 residues. The CDR3 spells CASSPQAYSNQPQHF. Here the CDR3 DNA reads TGTGCCAGCAGCCCCCAAGCGTATAGCAATCAGCCCCAGCATTTT.

This rearrangement joins TRBV11-1 to TRBJ2-6, with D perhaps TRBD2 (5 bases). The V gene lost 3 bases and the J gene lost 4 bases, with 16 bases spanning the gap. The CDR3 runs to 17 residues. CDR1 SGHAT and CDR2 FQDESV come from the germline V gene (reference sequence). DNA of the CDR3: TGTGCCAGCAGCTTCCGCCGAGAGGGTACAGGGGCCAACGTCCTGACTTTC. It specifies CASSFRREGTGANVLTF.

This clone was seen a handful of times. J is TRBJ1-1 and V is TRBV10-3; D unresolved. This CDR3 region has 12 residues. V shed 6 bases and J shed 1 base, with 6 bases lying between them. Per germline, CDR1 ENHRY and CDR2 SYGVKD. CDR3 DNA sequence: TGTGCCATCAGGAGCGCGAACACTGAAGCTTTCTTT. Protein: CAIRSANTEAFF.

The gene calls are TRBV6-1 and TRBJ1-1; unclear D gene. Germline CDR1 and CDR2: MNHNS and SASEGT. Trimming pared 6 bases from V and 4 bases from J, leaving 12 bases between. The CDR3 spans 13 residues. This CDR3 reads CASSAASGTEAFF. The CDR3 DNA reads as TGTGCCAGCAGCGCCGCTTCGGGCACTGAAGCTTTCTTT.

This sequence joins TRBV30 and TRBJ1-2; 10 nucleotides agree with TRBD1. After removal of 2 bases from V and 4 bases from J, the junction contained 7 bases not matched to a gene. This CDR3 is 15 amino acids long. Per the germline V gene, CDR1 is GTSNPN and CDR2 is SVGIG (reference sequence). The CDR3 protein is CAWSRTGGPFYGYTF. The CDR3 coding sequence is TGTGCCTGGAGTCGGACAGGGGGGCCCTTCTATGGCTACACCTTC.

A single count supports this clone. V and J are TRBV30 and TRBJ2-3; TRBD2 agrees at 10 bases. J lost 2 bases, V lost 7 bases, and 9 bases had no gene match. Germline CDR1 GTSNPN, CDR2 SVGIG (reference sequence). The CDR3 totals 15 residues. The CDR3 here is CASSPLAGATDTQYF. The DNA of the CDR3 is TGTGCCTCCTCCCCGCTAGCGGGGGCCACAGATACGCAGTATTTT.

In this sample, this clone turned up a few times. The chain has TRBV21-1 and TRBJ2-7; the table's D gene call, TRBD1, was not cross checked with the DNA. TRBV21-1 is classified as a pseudogene. The CDR3 consists of 13 residues. CDR3 nucleotides: TGTGCCAGCAGCAAGGACAGTCGGTACGAGCAGTACTTC. Encoded protein: CASSKDSRYEQYF.

A few counts support this clone. This chain joins TRBV30 and TRBJ1-1; D is unclear. The ends were cut back, 1 base at V and 1 base at J, with 16 bases in the middle. The CDR3 loop spans 16 amino acids. Per germline, CDR1 GTSNPN and CDR2 SVGIG (reference sequence). The CDR3: CAWSAWATSRNTEAFF. The CDR3 DNA follows: TGTGCCTGGAGTGCCTGGGCAACTAGCAGGAACACTGAAGCTTTCTTT.

The chain combines TRBV5-6 with TRBJ2-5, with TRBD2 as a possible D gene (5 bases). The V end was cut by 0 bases, the J end by 5 bases, with 8 bases between. CDR3 length: 13 amino acids. Germline V gene sequence: CDR1 SGHDT, CDR2 YYEEEE. The CDR3 DNA sequence: TGTGCCAGCAGCTTGGTAAGCGGCGAGACCCAGTACTTC. It encodes CASSLVSGETQYF.

The chain joins TRBV2 to TRBJ2-7; D gene ambiguous. Trimming cost V 7 bases and J 0 bases, with 10 bases left between them. The length of the CDR3 is 13 residues. Looked up from germline, CDR1 is SNHLY and CDR2 is FYNNEI. The CDR3 region is CASTVQLSYEQYF. In nucleotides, the CDR3 is TGTGCCAGCACAGTACAGCTCTCCTACGAGCAGTACTTC.

This clone has a single count. The rearrangement joins TRBV27 to TRBJ1-1; maybe TRBD1 (6 bases). There are 11 residues in the CDR3. CDR1 MNHEY and CDR2 SMNVEV come from the germline V gene (reference sequence). Trimming took 11 bases from V and 12 from J, leaving 19 bases between them. CDR3 protein: CAVRGGRGTFF. The CDR3 DNA follows: TGTGCCGTGAGGGGGGGGCGAGGGACTTTCTTT.

The chain is built from TRBV18 and TRBJ2-5, with D possibly TRBD2 on 7 matching bases. The CDR3 is made up of 14 amino acids. Trimming cost V 6 bases and J 4 bases, with 15 bases left between them. CDR1 is KGHSH and CDR2 is LQKENI in the germline V gene. In DNA, the CDR3 is TGTGCCAGCTCCGACTTCGGGGGGCGAGAGACCCAGTACTTC. Protein sequence: CASSDFGGRETQYF.

The gene calls are TRBV5-6 and TRBJ1-5; TRBD1 agrees at 8 bases. Germline assignment: CDR1 SGHDT and CDR2 YYEEEE. J lost 2 bases, V lost 2 bases, and 6 bases had no gene match. This CDR3 region has 16 residues. The CDR3 loop reads CASSLGQGMGNQPQHF. The CDR3 nucleotides are TGTGCCAGCAGCTTAGGACAGGGAATGGGCAATCAGCCCCAGCATTTT.

This clone was seen more than once but under ten times. The V gene is TRBV7-9, the J gene TRBJ2-3; 14 positions match TRBD2. The germline V gene has CDR1 SEHNR and CDR2 FQNEAQ (reference sequence). The CDR3 sequence is 16 residues long. Germline trimming cut 4 bases from V and 4 bases from J; bases unmatched to any gene: 4. CDR3: CASSSGTSGGADTQYF. CDR3 DNA sequence: TGTGCCAGCAGCTCCGGGACTAGCGGGGGTGCAGATACGCAGTATTTT.

In its sample, this clone was seen a few times. V gene TRBV6-1 combines with J gene TRBJ2-5; 11 nucleotides line up with TRBD2. This CDR3 region has 15 residues. The germline V gene has CDR1 MNHNS and CDR2 SASEGT. J gave up 3 bases and V 8 bases, and 8 bases lay outside the gene matches. The CDR3 loop reads CASEDGTSGKETQYF. The CDR3 DNA follows: TGTGCCAGCGAGGACGGGACTAGCGGAAAAGAGACCCAGTACTTC.

This clone was found a few times. The sample carries other DNA sequences with the same CDR3. The chain has TRBV6-1 and TRBJ2-5; the match to TRBD2 covers 12 bases. Per germline, CDR1 MNHNS and CDR2 SASEGT. The V segment lost 2 bases and the J segment 2 bases; nucleotides outside the gene matches: 0. The CDR3 covers 15 residues. DNA of the CDR3: TGTGCCAGCAGTGAACTAGCGGGGGGGCAAGAGACCCAGTACTTC. Amino acids: CASSELAGGQETQYF.

This rearrangement joins TRBV11-2 to TRBJ1-5; TRBD1 might be the D (6 bases). Trimming stripped 5 bases from V and 0 bases from J, with 14 bases between. The CDR3 runs 16 residues. CDR1 is SGHAT and CDR2 is FQNNGV in the germline V gene. This CDR3 is CASSLDRSGSNQPQHF. For the CDR3, the DNA is TGTGCCAGCAGCCTCGACAGGTCGGGTAGCAATCAGCCCCAGCATTTT.

The chain joins TRBV6-4 to TRBJ2-2, with D perhaps matching TRBD2 (7 bases). Germline V gene lookup returns CDR1 MRHNA and CDR2 SNTAGT. Trimming removed 5 bases at V and 4 bases at J, with 17 bases between. The CDR3 loop spans 16 amino acids. The CDR3 spells CASSPEGGPGTGELFF. CDR3 coding DNA: TGTGCCAGCAGTCCCGAGGGGGGGCCGGGCACCGGGGAGCTGTTTTTT.